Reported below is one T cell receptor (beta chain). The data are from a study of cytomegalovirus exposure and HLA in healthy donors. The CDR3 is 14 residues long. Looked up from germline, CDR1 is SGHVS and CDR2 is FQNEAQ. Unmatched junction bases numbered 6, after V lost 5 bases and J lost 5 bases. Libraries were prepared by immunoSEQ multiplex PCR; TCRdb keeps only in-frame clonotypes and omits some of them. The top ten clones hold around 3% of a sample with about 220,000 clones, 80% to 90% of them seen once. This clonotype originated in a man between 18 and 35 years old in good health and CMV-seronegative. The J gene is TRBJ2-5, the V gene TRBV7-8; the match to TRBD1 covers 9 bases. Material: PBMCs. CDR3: CASSATGGKETQYF. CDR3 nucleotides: TGTGCCAGCAGCGCGACAGGGGGAAAGGAGACCCAGTACTTC.